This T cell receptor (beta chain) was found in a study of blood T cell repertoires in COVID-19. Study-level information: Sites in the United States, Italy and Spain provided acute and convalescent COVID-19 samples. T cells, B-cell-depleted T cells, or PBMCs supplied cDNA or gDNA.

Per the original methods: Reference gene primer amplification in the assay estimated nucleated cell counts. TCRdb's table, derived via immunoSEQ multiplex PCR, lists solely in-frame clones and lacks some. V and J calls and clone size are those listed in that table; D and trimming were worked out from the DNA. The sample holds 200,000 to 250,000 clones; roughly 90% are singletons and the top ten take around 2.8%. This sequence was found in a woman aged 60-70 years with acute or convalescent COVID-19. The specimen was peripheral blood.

Here the CDR3 DNA reads TGTGCCAGTAGTATCTCGGGTTCCAGGGAGGGCAATGAGCAGTTCTTC. This codes for CASSISGSREGNEQFF. The chain links TRBV19 to TRBJ2-1; 7 bases match TRBD2. Germline V lookup: CDR1 LNHDA, CDR2 SQIVND (reference sequence). This CDR3 comprises 16 residues. Germline trimming cut 3 bases from V and 6 bases from J; bases unmatched to any gene: 11.